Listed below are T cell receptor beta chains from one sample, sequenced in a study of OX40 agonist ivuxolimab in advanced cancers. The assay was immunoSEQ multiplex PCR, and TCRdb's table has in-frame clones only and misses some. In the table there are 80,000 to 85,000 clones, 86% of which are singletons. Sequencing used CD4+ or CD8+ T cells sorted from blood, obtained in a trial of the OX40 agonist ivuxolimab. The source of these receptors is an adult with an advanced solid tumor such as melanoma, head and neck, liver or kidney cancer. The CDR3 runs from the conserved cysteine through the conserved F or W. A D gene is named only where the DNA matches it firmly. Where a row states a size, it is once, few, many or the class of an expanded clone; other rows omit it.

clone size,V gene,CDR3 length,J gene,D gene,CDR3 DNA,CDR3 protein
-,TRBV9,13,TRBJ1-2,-,TGTGCCAGCAGCAGGGGGGGAATCTATGGCTACACCTTC,CASSRGGIYGYTF
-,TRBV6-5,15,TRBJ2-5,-,TGTGCCAGCAGTGTGAAGGCGGAACTCGGGGAGACCCAGTACTTC,CASSVKAELGETQYF
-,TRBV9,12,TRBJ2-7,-,TGTGCCAGCAGCCCTCGGGTAGGCGAGCAGTACTTC,CASSPRVGEQYF
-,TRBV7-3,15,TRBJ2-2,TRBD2,TGTGCCAGCAGCTTGGGACTAGCGAACACCGGGGAGCTGTTTTTT,CASSLGLANTGELFF
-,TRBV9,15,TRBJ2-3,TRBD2,TGTGCCAGCAGCTGGGGACTAGCGGAAGGCGATACGCAGTATTTT,CASSWGLAEGDTQYF
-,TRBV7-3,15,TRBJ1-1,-,TGTGCCAGCAGCTTTCGCGGTGGGAGCGGCACTGAAGCTTTCTTT,CASSFRGGSGTEAFF
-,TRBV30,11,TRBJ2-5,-,TGTGCCTGGGACAGACAAGAGACCCAGTACTTC,CAWDRQETQYF
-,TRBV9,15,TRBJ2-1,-,TGTGCCAGCAGCGTATTGGGCTTCTCCTACAATGAGCAGTTCTTC,CASSVLGFSYNEQFF
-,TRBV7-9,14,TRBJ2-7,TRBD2,TGTGCCAGCAGCCCTCTAGCGGGAAGGGACGAGCAGTACTTC,CASSPLAGRDEQYF
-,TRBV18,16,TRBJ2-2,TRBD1,TGTGCCAGCTCACCACCCGGACAGGCGAACACCGGGGAGCTGTTTTTT,CASSPPGQANTGELFF
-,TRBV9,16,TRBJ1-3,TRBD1,TGTGCCAGCAGCGTCAAGGGGGCCCTTGAAGGAAACACCATATATTTT,CASSVKGALEGNTIYF
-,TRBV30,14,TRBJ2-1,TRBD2,TGTGCCTCCCGGGTGGCGGGAGGGCCTGGTGAGCAGTTCTTC,CASRVAGGPGEQFF
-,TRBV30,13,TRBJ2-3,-,TGTGCCTGGATGATGCAGGGGACAGATACGCAGTATTTT,CAWMMQGTDTQYF
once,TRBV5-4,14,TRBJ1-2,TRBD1,TGTGCCAGCAGCTCCCCACCTTCACAGGGGGCGGGCACCTTC,CASSSPPSQGAGTF
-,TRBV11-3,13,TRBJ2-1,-,TGTGCCAGCAGCCGTAATGGGTACAATGAGCAGTTCTTC,CASSRNGYNEQFF
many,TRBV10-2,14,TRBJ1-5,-,TGCGCCAGCAGTGGTTCTGGGTGGAATCAGCCCCAGCATTTT,CASSGSGWNQPQHF
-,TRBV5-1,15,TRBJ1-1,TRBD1,TGCGCCAGCAGCTTGGTCGGACAGGTGAACACTGAAGCTTTCTTT,CASSLVGQVNTEAFF
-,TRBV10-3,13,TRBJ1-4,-,TGTGCCATCAGTGAGGGGCAGGGTGAAAAACTGTTTTTT,CAISEGQGEKLFF